A single sample gave rise to the 8 T cell receptor beta chains below, sequenced in a study of memory B cells and T cells in multiple sclerosis. Stimulus-free culture yielded autoproliferating CFSE-dim and non-proliferating CFSE-high T cells, each sequenced separately. 5x10^7 CFSE-labeled PBMCs were cultured 6 to 7 days unstimulated, then replicate wells were pooled. Clones were read by immunoSEQ multiplex PCR, and TCRdb kept only the in-frame ones, dropping some. Altogether under 50,000 clones are present, approximately 80% being singletons, with the ten largest covering 1.1%. What these receptors recognize is not known. Sequencing input: PBMCs from blood kept in culture. These receptors were collected from a human donor with multiple sclerosis.

The genes are TRBV6-6 and TRBJ1-2; 8 bases are shared with TRBD1. V shed 4 bases and J 0 bases; nucleotides not matched to a gene: 4. There are 15 residues in the CDR3. Germline CDR1 and CDR2: MNHNY and SVGAGI (reference sequence). The chain's CDR3 is CASSWTGSTNYGYTF. The CDR3 region has the DNA TGTGCCAGCAGTTGGACAGGGAGTACTAACTATGGCTACACCTTC.

The chain links TRBV6-1 to TRBJ2-7; 7 positions agree with TRBD1. Germline trimming cut 3 bases from V and 2 bases from J; bases unmatched to any gene: 4. This CDR3 comprises 14 residues. Germline V gene data show CDR1 as MNHNS and CDR2 as SASEGT. The CDR3 nucleotides read TGTGCCAGCAGTGACCGACAGGGCGCCTACGAGCAGTACTTC. It encodes CASSDRQGAYEQYF.

This chain uses TRBV7-2 with TRBJ2-7; perhaps TRBD2 as D (6 bases). CDR3 size: 12 residues. Trimming removed 3 bases at V and 12 bases at J, with 15 bases between. The germline V gene has CDR1 SGHTA and CDR2 FQGNSA. In nucleotides, the CDR3 is TGTGCCAGCAGCTTCCCCGGGAGACCTTGGTACTTC. This gives the protein CASSFPGRPWYF.

The genes are TRBV4-1 and TRBJ2-1; 8 bases map to TRBD1. The CDR3 is made up of 16 amino acids. V shed 3 bases and J 6 bases; nucleotides not matched to a gene: 10. Germline V gives CDR1 MGHRA, CDR2 YSYEKL. The CDR3 DNA is TGCGCCAGCAGCCAGGGGCAGGGGGCTTTACCCAATGAGCAGTTCTTC. It specifies CASSQGQGALPNEQFF.

The chain has TRBV20-1 and TRBJ1-1, with D possibly being TRBD1 (6 bases). The CDR3 loop spans 11 amino acids. Looked up from germline, CDR1 is DFQATT and CDR2 is SNEGSKA (reference sequence). The ends were cut back, 5 bases at V and 5 bases at J, with 9 bases in the middle. The CDR3 coding sequence is TGCAGTGCTCCAGGGGTGACTGAAGCTTTCTTT. This sequence encodes CSAPGVTEAFF.

The genes are TRBV5-1 and TRBJ2-5; tentatively, D is TRBD1 (6 bases). CDR1 and CDR2 from the germline V gene are SGHRS and YFSETQ. This CDR3 has 16 amino acids. Trimming took off 5 bases at V and 4 bases at J, with 21 bases between the two ends. CDR3 nucleotide sequence: TGCGCCAGCAGTGCGACAGGACCCGAAAGCGGAGAGACCCAGTACTTC. Amino acids: CASSATGPESGETQYF.

The chain carries TRBV19 and TRBJ1-2, with a tentative D call TRBD1 (5 bases). Germline V gives CDR1 LNHDA, CDR2 SQIVND (reference sequence). This CDR3 is built from 18 residues. With 7 bases removed from V and 8 bases from J, the gap between germline ends came to 32 bases. Here the CDR3 reads CASIGPGDPLSDSEGYTF. Here the CDR3 DNA reads TGTGCCAGTATCGGTCCAGGTGATCCCTTATCAGACAGTGAGGGCTACACCTTC.

This chain links TRBV6-6 with TRBJ1-3; maybe TRBD1 (6 bases). The length of the CDR3 is 16 residues. Between the trimmed V and J ends, which lost 0 bases and 0 bases, there was a span of 9 bases. Germline loops: CDR1 MNHNY, CDR2 SVGAGI (reference sequence). The CDR3 DNA follows: TGTGCCAGCAGTTACTCGAGACAGGTCTCTGGAAACACCATATATTTT. Its translation is CASSYSRQVSGNTIYF.